One and the same sample provided the 20 T cell receptor beta chains below, sequenced in a study of blood T cell repertoires in COVID-19 (dated by TCRdb to 2018 to 2020). The library came from the immunoSEQ multiplex PCR assay. The table comes from immuneACCESS by way of TCRdb, which keeps in-frame sequences with V and J called. Part of the clones is missing from these tables; in studies checked, under half for an unresolved V gene and the rest for unknown reasons. Here the sample has about 170,000 clones; about 87% occur a single time. Of the sample, over 3.5% is held by the ten largest clones. Material: peripheral blood. All receptors come from a man in his late teens or twenties with active or convalescent COVID-19.

About this clone itself: The same CDR3 is also encoded by other DNA sequences in this sample. J is TRBJ1-5 and V is TRBV5-6, with D possibly matching TRBD1 (6 bases). CDR1 and CDR2 from the germline V gene are SGHDT and YYEEEE. Trimming pared 1 base from V and 5 bases from J, leaving 10 bases between. This CDR3 has 14 amino acids. The CDR3 loop is CASSLSGGDQPQHF. The CDR3, as DNA: TGTGCCAGCAGCTTGAGCGGGGGCGATCAGCCCCAGCATTTT.

J is TRBJ2-2 and V is TRBV19, with D possibly being TRBD1 (5 bases). Trimming shortened V by 1 base and J by 7 bases, and 13 bases separated the two germline ends. The germline gives CDR1 LNHDA, CDR2 SQIVND (reference sequence). This CDR3 has 15 residues. The CDR3 loop reads CASSIVQGTSGELFF. CDR3 sequence (DNA): TGTGCCAGTAGTATAGTTCAGGGTACGAGCGGGGAGCTGTTTTTT.

CDR3 protein: CASSYFGTGEDRDTQYF. The CDR3 coding sequence is TGTGCCAGCAGTTATTTCGGGACAGGGGAAGATAGAGATACGCAGTATTTT. The chain recombines TRBV28 with TRBJ2-3, with 10 positions matching TRBD1. Germline values: CDR1 MDHEN, CDR2 SYDVKM. The junction had 12 bases not matched to a gene; V was cut back by 4 bases and J by 5 bases. The CDR3 extends over 17 amino acids.

The rearrangement joins TRBV28 to TRBJ1-5; D not certain. The length of the CDR3 is 12 residues. Germline V gene lookup returns CDR1 MDHEN and CDR2 SYDVKM. V lost 4 bases to trimming and J lost 4 bases, with 5 bases between them. This chain's CDR3 is CASSSGNQPQHF. CDR3 sequence (DNA): TGTGCCAGCAGTTCCGGGAATCAGCCCCAGCATTTT.

The chain employs TRBV12-5 and TRBJ2-3, with 10 bases that match TRBD1. The CDR3 totals 16 residues. Looked up from germline, CDR1 is LGHNT and CDR2 is FRNRAP. The V and J ends lost 6 bases and 2 bases, in that order; junction bases with no gene match: 8. The chain's CDR3 is CASGLSDRGLTDTQYF. The CDR3 DNA sequence: TGTGCTAGTGGCCTCTCAGACAGGGGGCTCACAGATACGCAGTATTTT.

The chain links TRBV5-5 to TRBJ2-7; D is possibly TRBD2 (6 bases). Germline CDR1 and CDR2: SGHKS and YYEKEE (reference sequence). The ends were cut back, 1 base at V and 4 bases at J, with 12 bases in the middle. The CDR3 totals 14 residues. The CDR3 DNA reads TGTGCCAGCAGCTTGAGTGGGAGGAGGTACGAGCAGTACTTC. Protein sequence: CASSLSGRRYEQYF.

The chain uses TRBV25-1 and TRBJ1-4, with D tentatively TRBD1 (5 bases). Trimming cost V 4 bases and J 6 bases, with 9 bases left between them. Germline CDR1 MGHDK, CDR2 SYGVNS. This CDR3 has 13 residues. Here the CDR3 DNA reads TGTGCCAGCAGTGTGGGAGGGGATGAAAAACTGTTTTTT. The encoded protein is CASSVGGDEKLFF. Full variable domain (missing parts from reference TRBV25-1 and TRBJ1-4): EADIYQTPRYLVIGTGKKITLECSQTMGHDKMYWYQQDPGMELHLIHYSYGVNSTEKGDLSSESTVSRIRTEHFPLTLESARPSHTSQYLCASSVGGDEKLFFGSGTQLSVL.

V is TRBV3-1 (or the pseudogene TRBV3-2) and J is TRBJ2-3; no reliable D call. Trimming took 1 base from V and 5 from J, leaving 10 bases between them. Germline CDR1 is LGHDT and CDR2 is YNNKEL (reference sequence). There are 14 residues in the CDR3. CDR3 residues: CASSQGFTRDTQYF. In nucleotides, the CDR3 is TGTGCCAGCAGCCAAGGATTCACGAGAGATACGCAGTATTTT.

The chain has TRBV5-4 and TRBJ2-7; 8 bases agree with TRBD2. With 0 bases clipped from V and 6 bases from J, the junction kept 8 bases outside the gene matches. The CDR3 is made up of 15 amino acids. The germline gives CDR1 SGHNT, CDR2 YYREEE (reference sequence). Here the CDR3 reads CASSLEGTGGAEQYF. The CDR3 nucleotides are TGTGCCAGCAGCTTGGAGGGGACGGGGGGGGCCGAGCAGTACTTC.

The rearrangement joins TRBV7-6 to TRBJ2-5; TRBD1 might be the D (5 bases). The CDR3 is made up of 13 amino acids. CDR1 is SGHVS, CDR2 FNYEAQ, per germline. Trimming pared 1 base from V and 5 bases from J, leaving 8 bases between. This chain's CDR3 is CASSLEGWETQYF. DNA of the CDR3: TGTGCCAGCAGCTTAGAGGGGTGGGAGACCCAGTACTTC.

The V and J genes are TRBV2 and TRBJ1-2, with 12 bases that match TRBD1. Germline V CDR1 and CDR2: SNHLY, FYNNEI. CDR3 size: 18 residues. The junction had 14 bases not matched to a gene; V was cut back by 6 bases and J by 3 bases. Here the CDR3 DNA reads TGTGCCAGCAGGGGGGGACAGGGGGCGCCGGATCTCCACTATGGCTACACCTTC. Its translation: CASRGGQGAPDLHYGYTF.

This chain links TRBV2 with TRBJ2-7; perhaps TRBD2 as D (5 bases). Germline assignment: CDR1 SNHLY and CDR2 FYNNEI. CDR3 length equals 13 residues. With 2 bases removed from V and 7 bases from J, the gap between germline ends came to 12 bases. CDR3 sequence: CASSESPSGEQYV. In DNA form, the CDR3 reads TGTGCCAGCAGTGAAAGCCCTTCGGGAGAGCAGTACGTC.

The V gene is TRBV10-3, the J gene TRBJ1-1, with D maybe TRBD1 (6 bases). The CDR3 is 18 amino acids. Trimming removed 5 bases at V and 3 bases at J, with 25 bases between. The germline gives CDR1 ENHRY, CDR2 SYGVKD. The CDR3 is CAISQPGTSVPADTEAFF. The DNA for the CDR3 is TGTGCCATCAGTCAACCTGGGACATCGGTCCCGGCGGACACTGAAGCTTTCTTT.

This chain uses TRBV6-1 with TRBJ1-5; 7 nucleotides agree with TRBD1. Trimming took 2 bases from V and 7 from J; bases not matched to a gene: 11. The germline V gene has CDR1 MNHNS and CDR2 SASEGT. This CDR3 is built from 16 residues. The chain's CDR3 is CASSEPRDSPRQPQHF. The DNA for the CDR3 is TGTGCCAGCAGTGAACCTAGGGACAGCCCTAGGCAGCCCCAGCATTTT.

This clone has just a few counts. The genes are TRBV7-2 and TRBJ1-1; TRBD1 agrees at 8 bases. V was pared by 5 bases and J by 3 bases, with 11 bases of the junction left unmatched. Per the germline V gene, CDR1 is SGHTA and CDR2 is FQGNSA. This CDR3 contains 16 residues. The CDR3 sequence is CASSPRQGRLHTEAFF. DNA for the CDR3: TGTGCCAGCAGCCCCCGACAGGGGCGGTTGCACACTGAAGCTTTCTTT.

The V and J genes are TRBV5-6 and TRBJ1-5, with D tentatively TRBD1 (6 bases). The ends were cut back, 3 bases at V and 4 bases at J, with 14 bases in the middle. This CDR3 region has 15 residues. The germline V gene has CDR1 SGHDT and CDR2 YYEEEE. CDR3 in amino acids: CASSSSKQGNQPQHF. CDR3 DNA: TGTGCCAGCAGCTCGAGTAAACAGGGAAATCAGCCCCAGCATTTT.

Here the CDR3 DNA reads TGTGCCAGTAGTATAGGGGGACAGGTAAACACTGAAGCTTTCTTT. This sequence encodes CASSIGGQVNTEAFF. The J gene is TRBJ1-1, the V gene TRBV19; 8 bases are shared with TRBD1. This CDR3 has 15 residues. CDR1 LNHDA and CDR2 SQIVND come from the germline V gene (reference sequence). Losses at the gene ends were 1 base for V and 2 bases for J; bases not matched to a gene: 3.

The chain couples TRBV4-1 to TRBJ1-1, with 8 bases aligning to TRBD1. Germline V gene lookup returns CDR1 MGHRA and CDR2 YSYEKL. Unmatched junction bases numbered 1, after V lost 0 bases and J lost 1 base. The CDR3 consists of 15 residues. The CDR3 bases are TGCGCCAGCAGCCAAGATGGACAGGGGAACACTGAAGCTTTCTTT. This encodes CASSQDGQGNTEAFF.

The sample holds a few counts of this clone. V and J are TRBV28 and TRBJ1-5; 7 bases fit TRBD1. The V gene's germline CDR1 is MDHEN and CDR2 SYDVKM. The CDR3 spans 16 residues. The CDR3 DNA is TGTGCTCCCAGGGGGAAGAGGGCAGCGGAGGTTCAGCCCCAGCATTTT. This encodes CAPRGKRAAEVQPQHF.

The J gene is TRBJ1-1, the V gene TRBV11-2; D gene unclear. V was shortened by 1 base and J by 5 bases, with 8 bases between the two germline ends. The germline V gene encodes CDR1 SGHAT and CDR2 FQNNGV. The CDR3 sequence is 13 residues long. CDR3 amino acids: CASSLGRDTEAFF. The CDR3 DNA follows: TGTGCCAGCAGCTTAGGGCGGGATACTGAAGCTTTCTTT.